Below, 30 T cell receptor beta chains from the same sample are listed, as sequenced in a study of human thymus T cells. Clones were sequenced by immunoSEQ multiplex PCR, and TCRdb holds only the in-frame ones, with some missing. The table lists some 130,000 clones, around 94% of them singletons. Corrective heart surgery yielded the resections from which the thymus tissue came. The source material was thymus tissue. The origin of the receptors is a boy younger than two with a congenital heart defect but otherwise immunologically healthy.

V is TRBV28 and J is TRBJ1-2; unclear D gene. The CDR3 is 13 residues long. Trimming pared 2 bases from V and 6 bases from J, leaving 10 bases between. Germline CDR1 and CDR2: MDHEN and SYDVKM. The CDR3 loop reads CASSLKGINGYTF. CDR3 nucleotides: TGTGCCAGCAGTTTAAAGGGTATCAATGGCTACACCTTC.

This clone occurred once. V usage is TRBV29-1 and J usage is TRBJ2-2, with TRBD1 as a possible D gene (5 bases). With 7 bases removed from V and 1 base from J, the gap between germline ends came to 16 bases. The CDR3 length is 15 residues. From germline, CDR1 is SQVTM and CDR2 ANQGSEA. The CDR3 sequence is CSALGYTGNTGELFF. The CDR3 nucleotides read TGCAGCGCGCTCGGTTACACAGGGAACACCGGGGAGCTGTTTTTT.

V is TRBV21-1 and J is TRBJ2-7; no DNA check was done on the table's D call, TRBD1. TRBV21-1 is deemed a pseudogene. The CDR3 sequence is 16 residues long. For the CDR3, the DNA is TGTGCCAGCAGCAGACTTCCGGGACAGGGGAGCTACGAGCAGTACTTC. This gives the protein CASSRLPGQGSYEQYF.

The CDR3 sequence is CASSPKGRHAYEQYF. The CDR3 DNA reads TGTGCCAGCAGTCCCAAGGGCCGACACGCCTACGAGCAGTACTTC. The V gene is TRBV27, the J gene TRBJ2-7; D is unresolved. Germline CDR1 MNHEY, CDR2 SMNVEV (reference sequence). V was cut by 5 bases and J by 2 bases, with 16 bases left in between. This CDR3 comprises 15 residues.

The chain recombines TRBV27 with TRBJ1-3; the match to TRBD1 covers 8 bases. Trimming removed 5 bases from V and 4 bases from J; junction bases left unmatched: 19. Germline V gene sequence: CDR1 MNHEY, CDR2 SMNVEV (reference sequence). This CDR3 comprises 19 residues. The CDR3 loop reads CASSPNSGTGPSWGNTIYF. In nucleotides, the CDR3 is TGTGCCAGCAGTCCAAACTCCGGGACAGGACCTTCGTGGGGAAACACCATATATTTT.

This chain uses TRBV29-1 with TRBJ2-7; 7 bases map to TRBD1. Per the germline V gene, CDR1 is SQVTM and CDR2 is ANQGSEA. The CDR3 is 14 amino acids. After removal of 5 bases from V and 1 base from J, the junction contained 8 bases not matched to a gene. The CDR3 sequence: CSVSGTDTSYEQYF. The DNA for the CDR3 is TGCAGCGTTTCCGGGACAGATACTTCCTACGAGCAGTACTTC.

The V call is TRBV9, the J call TRBJ1-2; D is ambiguous. V gave up 3 bases and J gave up 1 base, with 7 bases separating them. The CDR3 is made up of 13 amino acids. Germline V gene sequence: CDR1 SGDLS, CDR2 YYNGEE. CDR3 loop: CASSEYLNYGYTF. CDR3 in DNA: TGTGCCAGCAGCGAGTATCTTAACTATGGCTACACCTTC.

This rearrangement joins TRBV27 to TRBJ2-5; D might be TRBD1 (5 bases). Trimming took 5 bases from V and 5 from J, leaving 24 bases between them. Germline V lookup: CDR1 MNHEY, CDR2 SMNVEV (reference sequence). The CDR3 has 17 amino acids. The chain's CDR3 is CASSPYSTGGRTETQYF. CDR3 DNA: TGTGCCAGCAGTCCCTACTCTACAGGCGGCCGAACGGAGACCCAGTACTTC.

This chain links TRBV2 with TRBJ2-7, with TRBD2 identical over 13 bases. Per the germline V gene, CDR1 is SNHLY and CDR2 is FYNNEI. J lost 7 bases, V lost 6 bases, and 6 bases had no gene match. There are 14 residues in the CDR3. DNA for the CDR3: TGTGCCAGCAGGAAACTAGCGGGGGGGCAGGAGCAGTACTTC. Translated, it gives CASRKLAGGQEQYF. The variable domain in full, completed from reference TRBV2 and TRBJ2-7, reads EPEVTQTPSHQVTQMGQEVILRCVPISNHLYFYWYRQILGQKVEFLVSFYNNEISEKSEIFDDQFSVERPDGSNFTLKIRSTKLEDSAMYFCASRKLAGGQEQYFGPGTRLTVT.

This chain uses TRBV5-1 with TRBJ2-3; 10 bases fit TRBD2. The CDR3 loop spans 15 amino acids. J gave up 3 bases and V 3 bases, and 4 bases lay outside the gene matches. CDR1 and CDR2 from the germline V gene are SGHRS and YFSETQ. The CDR3 nucleotides read TGCGCCAGCAGCTCAGCGGGGGGGCCGACAGATACGCAGTATTTT. Translation: CASSSAGGPTDTQYF.

The V and J genes are TRBV5-6 and TRBJ1-2; tentatively, D is TRBD1 (6 bases). This CDR3 contains 16 residues. V lost 4 bases to trimming and J lost 8 bases, with 24 bases between them. From germline, CDR1 is SGHDT and CDR2 YYEEEE. The CDR3: CASSPYRDTPLCGYTF. The CDR3 region has the DNA TGTGCCAGCAGCCCATACCGGGACACCCCCCTGTGCGGCTACACCTTC.

The rearrangement joins TRBV18 to TRBJ2-2; 9 bases are shared with TRBD1. The germline CDR1 and CDR2 sequences are KGHSH and LQKENI. J lost 5 bases, V lost 1 base, and 2 bases had no gene match. The CDR3 totals 15 residues. The CDR3 loop is CASSPRGTGTGELFF. Here the CDR3 DNA reads TGTGCCAGCTCACCACGGGGGACAGGGACCGGGGAGCTGTTTTTT.

CDR3 region: CATREKGQETQYF. The CDR3, as DNA: TGTGCCACACGGGAGAAGGGGCAAGAGACCCAGTACTTC. This rearrangement joins TRBV6-5 to TRBJ2-5; tentative D call: TRBD2 (6 bases). Trimming took off 10 bases at V and 2 bases at J, with 14 bases between the two ends. This CDR3 contains 13 residues. Germline V lookup: CDR1 MNHEY, CDR2 SVGAGI.

The V and J genes are TRBV5-1 and TRBJ1-2; D is uncertain. The CDR3 extends over 13 amino acids. Germline V gives CDR1 SGHRS, CDR2 YFSETQ. V shed 5 bases and J shed 3 bases, with 11 bases lying between them. This chain's CDR3 is CASRQNPHYGYTF. The CDR3 nucleotides are TGCGCCAGCAGACAAAACCCACACTATGGCTACACCTTC.

CDR3: CASSSGTGGEKLFF. The CDR3, as DNA: TGTGCCAGCAGCTCTGGGACAGGGGGGGAAAAACTGTTTTTT. The chain is built from TRBV7-2 and TRBJ1-4; 11 bases line up with TRBD1. Trimming at V came to 4 bases and at J to 8 bases, leaving 3 bases not matched to a gene. Germline loops: CDR1 SGHTA, CDR2 FQGNSA. The CDR3 totals 14 residues.

This rearrangement joins TRBV5-1 to TRBJ1-3; 8 bases agree with TRBD1. The germline CDR1 and CDR2 sequences are SGHRS and YFSETQ. CDR3 length: 17 residues. V gave up 2 bases and J gave up 0 bases; unmatched junction bases: 7. The CDR3 DNA is TGCGCCAGCAGCTTCCCGACAGGGGCACACTCTGGAAACACCATATATTTT. Translated: CASSFPTGAHSGNTIYF.

The chain links TRBV28 to TRBJ2-2; no definite D call. Looked up from germline, CDR1 is MDHEN and CDR2 is SYDVKM. The CDR3 is 11 amino acids. V lost 8 bases and J lost 6, with 7 bases in between. The CDR3 loop reads CASLKPGELFF. The CDR3 coding sequence is TGTGCCAGCCTAAAGCCCGGGGAGCTGTTTTTT. The whole variable domain, filled in from reference TRBV28 and TRBJ2-2, reads DVKVTQSSRYLVKRTGEKVFLECVQDMDHENMFWYRQDPGLGLRLIYFSYDVKMKEKGDIPEGYSVSREKKERFSLILESASTNQTSMYLCASLKPGELFFGEGSRLTVL.

This chain uses TRBV7-2 with TRBJ1-1; D remains ambiguous. V gave up 2 bases and J gave up 0 bases, with 1 base separating them. The CDR3 spans 12 residues. The germline gives CDR1 SGHTA, CDR2 FQGNSA. The CDR3 bases are TGTGCCAGCAGCTTACTGAACACTGAAGCTTTCTTT. Its translation: CASSLLNTEAFF.

V gene TRBV11-2 combines with J gene TRBJ2-1, with D tentatively TRBD1 (5 bases). V lost 0 bases to trimming and J lost 0 bases, with 15 bases between them. The CDR3 spans 18 residues. Germline values: CDR1 SGHAT, CDR2 FQNNGV. The CDR3 reads CASSLDLLGQSSYNEQFF. The CDR3 DNA sequence: TGTGCCAGCAGCTTAGATCTACTGGGGCAGAGCTCCTACAATGAGCAGTTCTTC.

V is TRBV4-1 and J is TRBJ1-4; 7 bases fit TRBD1. With V trimmed by 3 bases and J by 0 bases, 16 bases remained unmatched. Germline V gene sequence: CDR1 MGHRA, CDR2 YSYEKL. The CDR3 spans 20 residues. The DNA for the CDR3 is TGCGCCAGCAGCCATATGAGGCGGGACAGAAAACTCCCAACTAATGAAAAACTGTTTTTT. As protein: CASSHMRRDRKLPTNEKLFF.

This clone was seen only once. This sequence joins TRBV30 and TRBJ1-1; perhaps TRBD1 as D (5 bases). Trimming cost V 4 bases and J 6 bases, with 18 bases left between them. Germline V gene sequence: CDR1 GTSNPN, CDR2 SVGIG (reference sequence). This CDR3 is built from 14 residues. CDR3 sequence: CAWIWGPYGPEAFF. DNA for the CDR3: TGTGCCTGGATCTGGGGCCCCTACGGCCCTGAAGCTTTCTTT.

The chain carries TRBV12-2 and TRBJ1-2. TRBV12-2 is deemed a pseudogene. This CDR3 is built from 12 residues. In DNA, the CDR3 is TGTGCAAGTCGCTTGGTTCGGATGGGCTACACCTTC. Its protein is CASRLVRMGYTF.

The rearrangement uses TRBV10-1 and TRBJ2-3; D possibly corresponds to TRBD2 (5 bases). V was shortened by 3 bases and J by 2 bases, with 9 bases between the two germline ends. The germline V gene encodes CDR1 WNHNN and CDR2 SYGVQD (reference sequence). This CDR3 is 14 amino acids long. CDR3 residues: CASSDGENTDTQYF. In DNA form, the CDR3 reads TGCGCCAGCAGTGATGGGGAGAACACAGATACGCAGTATTTT.

The chain joins TRBV9 to TRBJ1-5; the match to TRBD1 covers 11 bases. J was trimmed by 0 bases and V by 4 bases; bases with no gene match: 12. The CDR3 loop spans 19 amino acids. Germline assignment: CDR1 SGDLS and CDR2 YYNGEE. This chain's CDR3 is CASSKAPGQGVTSNQPQHF. The CDR3 DNA follows: TGTGCCAGCAGCAAAGCTCCGGGACAGGGGGTAACTAGCAATCAGCCCCAGCATTTT.

The chain is built from TRBV4-2 and TRBJ1-2, with D hard to call. The CDR3 consists of 13 residues. The V and J ends lost 4 bases and 4 bases respectively, with 10 bases between them. Germline V gene lookup returns CDR1 LGHNA and CDR2 YNFKEQ. CDR3 amino acids: CASSLFEVYGYTF. DNA of the CDR3: TGTGCCAGCAGCCTCTTTGAGGTCTATGGCTACACCTTC.

The V call is TRBV9, the J call TRBJ1-2; no firm D call. The CDR3 spans 14 residues. The germline V gene encodes CDR1 SGDLS and CDR2 YYNGEE. V lost 0 bases and J lost 4, with 10 bases in between. The CDR3 protein is CASSVVAASYGYTF. CDR3 DNA: TGTGCCAGCAGCGTAGTGGCAGCCTCCTATGGCTACACCTTC.

This clone was seen a few times. The chain joins TRBV5-6 to TRBJ1-1; possibly TRBD1 for D (5 bases). The germline V and J ends were trimmed by 0 bases and 0 bases, with 9 bases remaining between them. The CDR3 is 15 residues long. CDR1 and CDR2 (germline): SGHDT, YYEEEE. Here the CDR3 reads CASSLDGRVNTEAFF. The CDR3, as DNA: TGTGCCAGCAGCTTGGATGGCAGGGTGAACACTGAAGCTTTCTTT.

DNA for the CDR3: TGTGCCAGCAGCGTAGGCTCCCCCCGGCCCGGGGAGCTGTTTTTT. The encoded protein is CASSVGSPRPGELFF. The V and J genes are TRBV9 and TRBJ2-2; D gene unclear. From germline, CDR1 is SGDLS and CDR2 YYNGEE. Trimming took off 0 bases at V and 6 bases at J, with 12 bases between the two ends. This CDR3 comprises 15 residues. The variable domain in full, with the rest retrieved from reference TRBV9 and TRBJ2-2, is DSGVTQTPKHLITATGQRVTLRCSPRSGDLSVYWYQQSLDQGLQFLIQYYNGEERAKGNILERFSAQQFPDLHSELNLSSLELGDSALYFCASSVGSPRPGELFFGEGSRLTVL.

CDR3 coding DNA: TGTGCCAGCAGCCCCCCTCGCCTCACAGATACGCAGTATTTT. As protein: CASSPPRLTDTQYF. J is TRBJ2-3 and V is TRBV7-2; D ambiguous. The length of the CDR3 is 14 residues. Deletions cut 5 bases from V and 2 bases from J, with 11 bases between. Germline CDR1 SGHTA, CDR2 FQGNSA.

The chain has TRBV27 and TRBJ1-6; 8 bases map to TRBD1. Trimming at V came to 0 bases and at J to 8 bases, leaving 3 bases not matched to a gene. This CDR3 contains 15 residues. Germline assignment: CDR1 MNHEY and CDR2 SMNVEV (reference sequence). CDR3 in amino acids: CASSLSQGQDSPLHF. The CDR3 bases are TGTGCCAGCAGTTTATCACAGGGACAGGATTCACCCCTCCACTTT.